This T cell receptor (beta chain) was retrieved from a study of blood T cell repertoires in COVID-19. Study-wide background: PBMCs, B-cell-depleted T cells, or T cells were the source of the cDNA or gDNA that made up the material.

This clone was counted only a few times. Self-reported history from a screening survey and questionnaire set each donor's cohort. Symptom resolution, clearance, or two negative PCRs marked donors in Cohort 3 as recovered. Original handling: Amplifying reference gene primers gave estimates of nucleated cell counts. This table comes from immunoSEQ multiplex PCR, and its TCRdb copy is limited to in-frame clones, with some not included. The DNA was the basis for D and trimming; V, J and clone size are from that table. The data show about 200,000 clones, about 80% seen once. CDR3 length: 16 residues. Germline CDR1 MDHEN, CDR2 SYDVKM. V shed 5 bases and J 4 bases; nucleotides not matched to a gene: 13.

The sequence was obtained from a man aged 35 to 55 who had recovered from COVID-19. This sequence joins TRBV28 and TRBJ2-5, with 7 bases matching TRBD1. The sample consisted of PBMCs or T cells enriched from blood (not recorded which). The CDR3 DNA is TGTGCCAGCAGTCGCCCCGACAGGGCCGGGCGAGAGACCCAGTACTTC. Encoded protein: CASSRPDRAGRETQYF.